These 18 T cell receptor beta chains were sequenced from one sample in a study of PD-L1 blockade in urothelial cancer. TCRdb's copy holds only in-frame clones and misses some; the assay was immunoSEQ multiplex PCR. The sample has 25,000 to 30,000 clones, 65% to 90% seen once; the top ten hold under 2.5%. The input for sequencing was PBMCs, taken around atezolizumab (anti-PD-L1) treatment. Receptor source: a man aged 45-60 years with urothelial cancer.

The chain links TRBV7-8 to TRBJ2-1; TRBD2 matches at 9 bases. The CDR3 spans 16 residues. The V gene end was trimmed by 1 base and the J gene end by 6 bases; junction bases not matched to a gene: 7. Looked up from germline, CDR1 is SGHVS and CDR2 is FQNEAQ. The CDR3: CASSLVLGSGSNEQFF. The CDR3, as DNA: TGTGCCAGCAGCTTAGTGTTGGGTAGCGGGAGCAATGAGCAGTTCTTC. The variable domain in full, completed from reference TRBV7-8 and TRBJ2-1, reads GAGVSQSPRYKVAKRGQDVALRCDPISGHVSLFWYQQALGQGPEFLTYFQNEAQLDKSGLPSDRFFAERPEGSVSTLKIQRTQQEDSAVYLCASSLVLGSGSNEQFFGPGTRLTVL.

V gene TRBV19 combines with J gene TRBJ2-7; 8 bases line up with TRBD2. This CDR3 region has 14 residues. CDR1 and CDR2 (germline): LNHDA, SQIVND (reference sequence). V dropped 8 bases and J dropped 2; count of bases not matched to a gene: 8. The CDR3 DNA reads TGTGCCAGTCGGGGGAGCGGGAGAACCTACGAGCAGTACTTC. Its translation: CASRGSGRTYEQYF.

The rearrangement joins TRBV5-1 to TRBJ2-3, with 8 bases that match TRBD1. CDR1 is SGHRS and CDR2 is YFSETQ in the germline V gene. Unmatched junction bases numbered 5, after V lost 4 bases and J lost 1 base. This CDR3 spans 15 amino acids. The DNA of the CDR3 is TGCGCCAGCAGCGTCCGGGACAGGCGCACAGATACGCAGTATTTT. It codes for CASSVRDRRTDTQYF.

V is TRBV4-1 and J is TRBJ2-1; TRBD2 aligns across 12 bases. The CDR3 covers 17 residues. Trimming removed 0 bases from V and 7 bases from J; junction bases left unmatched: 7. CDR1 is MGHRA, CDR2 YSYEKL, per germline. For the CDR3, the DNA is TGCGCCAGCAGCCAAGAAGGAAGACTAGCGGGAGTAAATGAGCAGTTCTTC. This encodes CASSQEGRLAGVNEQFF.

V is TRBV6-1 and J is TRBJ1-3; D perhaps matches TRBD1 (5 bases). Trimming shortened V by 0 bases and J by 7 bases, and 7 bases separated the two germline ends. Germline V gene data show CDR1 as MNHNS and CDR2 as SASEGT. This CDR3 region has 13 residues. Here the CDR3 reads CASSEARGNTIYF. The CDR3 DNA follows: TGTGCCAGCAGTGAAGCGCGGGGGAACACCATATATTTT.

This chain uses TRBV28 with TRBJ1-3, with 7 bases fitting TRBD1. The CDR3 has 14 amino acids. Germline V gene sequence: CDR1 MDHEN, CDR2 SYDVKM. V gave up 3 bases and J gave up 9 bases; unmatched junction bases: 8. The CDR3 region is CASSLKGALTTIYF. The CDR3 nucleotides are TGTGCCAGCAGTTTGAAGGGGGCTTTGACCACCATATATTTT.

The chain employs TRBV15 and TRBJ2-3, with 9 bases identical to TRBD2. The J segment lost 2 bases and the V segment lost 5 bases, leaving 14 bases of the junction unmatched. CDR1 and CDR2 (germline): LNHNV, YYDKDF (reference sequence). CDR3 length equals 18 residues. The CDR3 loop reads CATSQPKPGTSPTDTQYF. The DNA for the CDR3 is TGTGCCACCAGCCAACCCAAACCCGGGACTAGCCCCACAGATACGCAGTATTTT.

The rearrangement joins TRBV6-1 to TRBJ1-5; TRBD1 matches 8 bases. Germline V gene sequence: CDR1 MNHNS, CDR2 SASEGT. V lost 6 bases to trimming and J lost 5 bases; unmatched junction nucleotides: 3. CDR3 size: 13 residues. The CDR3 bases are TGTGCCAGCAGGGAGACAGGGGATCAGCCCCAGCATTTT. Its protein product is CASRETGDQPQHF.

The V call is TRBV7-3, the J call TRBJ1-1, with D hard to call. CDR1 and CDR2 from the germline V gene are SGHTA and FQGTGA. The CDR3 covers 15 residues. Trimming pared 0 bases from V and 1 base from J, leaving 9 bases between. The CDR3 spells CASSLTGNGNTEAFF. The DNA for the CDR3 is TGTGCCAGCAGCTTAACCGGGAACGGGAACACTGAAGCTTTCTTT.

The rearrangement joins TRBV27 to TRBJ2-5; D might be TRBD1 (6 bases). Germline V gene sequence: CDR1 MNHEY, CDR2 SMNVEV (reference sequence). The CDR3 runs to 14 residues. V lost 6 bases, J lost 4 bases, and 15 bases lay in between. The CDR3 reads CASRRQARRETQYF. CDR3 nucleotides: TGTGCCAGCAGGAGACAGGCGAGGAGAGAGACCCAGTACTTC.

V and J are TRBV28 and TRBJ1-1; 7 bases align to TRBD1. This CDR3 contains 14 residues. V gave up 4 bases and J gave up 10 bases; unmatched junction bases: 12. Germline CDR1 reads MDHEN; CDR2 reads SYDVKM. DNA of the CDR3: TGTGCCAGCAGTTCCTCATTGACGACAGGGCGAGCTTTCTTT. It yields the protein CASSSSLTTGRAFF.

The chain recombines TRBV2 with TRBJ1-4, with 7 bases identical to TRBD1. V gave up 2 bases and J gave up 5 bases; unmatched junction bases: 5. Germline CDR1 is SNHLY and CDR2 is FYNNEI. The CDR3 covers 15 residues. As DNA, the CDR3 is TGTGCCAGCAGTGAATTCGGGACAGAAAATGAAAAACTGTTTTTT. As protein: CASSEFGTENEKLFF. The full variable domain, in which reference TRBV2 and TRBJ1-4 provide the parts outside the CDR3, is EPEVTQTPSHQVTQMGQEVILRCVPISNHLYFYWYRQILGQKVEFLVSFYNNEISEKSEIFDDQFSVERPDGSNFTLKIRSTKLEDSAMYFCASSEFGTENEKLFFGSGTQLSVL.

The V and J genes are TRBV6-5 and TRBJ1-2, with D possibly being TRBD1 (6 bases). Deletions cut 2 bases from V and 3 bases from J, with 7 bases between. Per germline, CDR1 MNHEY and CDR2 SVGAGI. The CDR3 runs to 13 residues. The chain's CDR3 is CASSYEGDYGYTF. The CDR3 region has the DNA TGTGCCAGCAGTTACGAGGGGGACTATGGCTACACCTTC.

The CDR3, as DNA: TGTGCCAGCCGGGGGAGCCTCACTGAAGCTTTCTTT. Protein sequence: CASRGSLTEAFF. This chain connects TRBV18 to TRBJ1-1; D may be TRBD1 (5 bases). Trimming took off 8 bases at V and 4 bases at J, with 11 bases between the two ends. CDR3 length: 12 amino acids. The germline V gene has CDR1 KGHSH and CDR2 LQKENI.

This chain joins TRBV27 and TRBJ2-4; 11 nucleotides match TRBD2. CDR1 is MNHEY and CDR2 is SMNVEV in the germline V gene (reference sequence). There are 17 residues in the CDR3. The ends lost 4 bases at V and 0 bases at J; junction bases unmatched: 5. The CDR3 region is CASSSGLAGLAKNIQYF. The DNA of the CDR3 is TGTGCCAGCAGTTCCGGACTAGCGGGCTTAGCCAAAAACATTCAGTACTTC.

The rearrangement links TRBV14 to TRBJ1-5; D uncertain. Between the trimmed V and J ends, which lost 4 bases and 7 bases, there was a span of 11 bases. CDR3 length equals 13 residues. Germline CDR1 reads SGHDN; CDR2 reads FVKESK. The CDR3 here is CASSRGFKQPQHF. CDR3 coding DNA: TGTGCCAGCAGCCGAGGATTCAAACAGCCCCAGCATTTT.

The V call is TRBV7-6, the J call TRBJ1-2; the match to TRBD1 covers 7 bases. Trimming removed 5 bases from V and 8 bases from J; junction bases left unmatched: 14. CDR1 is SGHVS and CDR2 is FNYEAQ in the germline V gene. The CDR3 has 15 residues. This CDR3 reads CASSGRTGKGEGYTF. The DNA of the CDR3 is TGTGCCAGCAGCGGTCGGACAGGCAAGGGGGAGGGCTACACCTTC.

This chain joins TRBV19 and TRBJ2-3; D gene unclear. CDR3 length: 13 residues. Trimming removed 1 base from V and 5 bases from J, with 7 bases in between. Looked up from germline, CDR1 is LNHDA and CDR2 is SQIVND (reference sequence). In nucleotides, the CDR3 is TGTGCCAGTAGTATAGGACTGTTAGATACGCAGTATTTT. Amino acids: CASSIGLLDTQYF. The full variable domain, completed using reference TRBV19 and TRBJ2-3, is DGGITQSPKYLFRKEGQNVTLSCEQNLNHDAMYWYRQDPGQGLRLIYYSQIVNDFQKGDIAEGYSVSREKKESFPLTVTSAQKNPTAFYLCASSIGLLDTQYFGPGTRLTVL.